The T cell receptor (beta chain) described here comes from a study of blood T cell repertoires in COVID-19. Seattle patients were enrolled during active infection and followed longitudinally. Clones were read by immunoSEQ multiplex PCR, and TCRdb kept only the in-frame ones, dropping some. The sample includes approximately 150,000 clones, approximately 84% of them seen just once. The length of the CDR3 is 13 residues. The V gene's germline CDR1 is SGHTA and CDR2 FQGTGA. Trimming left V 0 bases short and J 12 bases short, with 9 bases between. The receptor was derived from a woman over 75 with COVID-19, enrolled during active disease. Sequenced input: peripheral blood. The chain couples TRBV7-3 to TRBJ1-6, with D unclear. CDR3 protein: CASSLTFPGPLHF. The CDR3 region has the DNA TGTGCCAGCAGCTTAACGTTCCCGGGACCCCTCCACTTT.